These 22 T cell receptor beta chains originate from one sample sequenced in a study of identical twins. TCRdb re-derived calls from the 5' RACE reads in MiXCR, one entry per CDR3 protein. The table lists about 340,000 distinct CDR3 sequences, more than 9% of them singletons. This sample was also put to use in a study of yellow fever vaccine responses in identical twins.

The source material was CD8+ T cells sorted from blood. These receptors were collected from a woman under 30 in good health.

This clonotype was picked up a small number of times. V usage is TRBV19 and J usage is TRBJ2-5, with D unclear. Germline assignment: CDR1 LNHDA and CDR2 SQIVND (reference sequence). The length of the CDR3 is 14 residues. V was cut by 4 bases and J by 5 bases, with 14 bases left in between. Here the CDR3 reads CASSTIPLEETQYF. The DNA for the CDR3 is TGTGCCAGTAGTACCATCCCGTTAGAGGAGACCCAGTACTTC.

Of note for this clonotype: Being one base from a much bigger clone, this may be a read error. The genes are TRBV7-2 and TRBJ1-5; D unclear. Deletions cut 5 bases from V and 3 bases from J, with 11 bases between. This CDR3 comprises 14 residues. Germline CDR1 is SGHTA and CDR2 is FQGNSA. The CDR3 sequence: CASSREGYNQPQHF. Written as DNA, the CDR3 is TGTGCCAGCAGCCGAGAGGGCTACAATCAGCCCCAGCATTTT.

V and J are TRBV3-1 and TRBJ2-7; tentatively, D is TRBD2 (6 bases). Germline CDR1 and CDR2: LGHDT and YNNKEL (reference sequence). Trimming took 7 bases from V and 3 from J, leaving 16 bases between them. The CDR3 is made up of 14 amino acids. The CDR3 DNA follows: TGTGCCAGCAACTTGGGACCGGGGGACTACGAGCAGTACTTC. It yields the protein CASNLGPGDYEQYF.

This clonotype has just a few counts. The J gene is TRBJ2-7, the V gene TRBV4-2; D is possibly TRBD1 or TRBD2 (6 bases each). Trimming pared 4 bases from V and 2 bases from J, leaving 12 bases between. This CDR3 is 14 amino acids long. Germline V lookup: CDR1 LGHNA, CDR2 YNFKEQ. The CDR3 protein is CASSPGGLPYEQYF. The CDR3 DNA is TGTGCCAGCAGCCCTGGGGGGCTTCCCTACGAGCAGTACTTC.

This clonotype was seen only a few times. This sequence joins TRBV11-2 and TRBJ2-2; 8 nucleotides agree with TRBD2. CDR3 length: 17 residues. Germline trimming cut 5 bases from V and 0 bases from J; bases unmatched to any gene: 8. Germline loops: CDR1 SGHAT, CDR2 FQNNGV. The CDR3 protein is CASSPSGGDSNTGELFF. The DNA for the CDR3 is TGTGCCAGCAGCCCGAGCGGGGGCGACTCGAACACCGGGGAGCTGTTTTTT. The full variable domain, completed using reference TRBV11-2 and TRBJ2-2, is EAGVAQSPRYKIIEKRQSVAFWCNPISGHATLYWYQQILGQGPKLLIQFQNNGVVDDSQLPKDRFSAERLKGVDSTLKIQPAKLEDSAVYLCASSPSGGDSNTGELFFGEGSRLTVL.

This clonotype was seen only a few times. The chain carries TRBV20-1 and TRBJ2-7, with D perhaps TRBD1 (7 bases). The CDR3 extends over 14 amino acids. Per the germline V gene, CDR1 is DFQATT and CDR2 is SNEGSKA (reference sequence). For the CDR3, the DNA is TGCAGCCCAGAGGGGGGTACAGGGGTCGACGAGCAGTACGTC. This codes for CSPEGGTGVDEQYV.

This clonotype has more than one count but fewer than ten. The chain is built from TRBV24-1 and TRBJ2-3; D not certain. Per germline, CDR1 KGHDR and CDR2 SFDVKD. The CDR3 consists of 16 residues. Trimming pared 5 bases from V and 0 bases from J, leaving 14 bases between. The CDR3 nucleotides read TGTGCCACCAGTGTCAGACTTACCAGTAGCACAGATACGCAGTATTTT. Protein: CATSVRLTSSTDTQYF.

Only a few counts were recorded for this clonotype. The CDR3 coding sequence is TGTGCCAGCAGTGAAGTGGCAGGGTGGAACGAGCAGTACGTC. Its translation is CASSEVAGWNEQYV. The V call is TRBV2, the J call TRBJ2-7; the D gene is possibly TRBD1 (5 bases). This CDR3 is built from 14 residues. CDR1 and CDR2 (germline): SNHLY, FYNNEI. V lost 1 base to trimming and J lost 5 bases, with 12 bases between them.

V and J are TRBV10-1 and TRBJ2-1; 7 positions agree with TRBD2. In germline, CDR1 is WNHNN, CDR2 SYGVQD (reference sequence). The CDR3 loop spans 16 amino acids. Trimming at V came to 6 bases and at J to 2 bases, leaving 10 bases not matched to a gene. CDR3 in DNA: TGCGCCAGCAGCGCCGCTTTAGCGGGCACCTACAATGAGCAGTTCTTC. Translation gives CASSAALAGTYNEQFF.

The chain employs TRBV20-1 and TRBJ2-7; possible D gene TRBD2, 5 bases. There are 14 residues in the CDR3. Trimming pared 6 bases from V and 0 bases from J, leaving 15 bases between. CDR1 DFQATT and CDR2 SNEGSKA come from the germline V gene (reference sequence). The CDR3 loop reads CSAQETGSSYEQYF. The CDR3 DNA sequence: TGCAGTGCCCAGGAGACTGGGAGCTCCTACGAGCAGTACTTC.

This chain links TRBV27 with TRBJ2-5; D unclear. V was clipped by 6 bases and J by 5 bases, with 22 bases between them. The CDR3 length is 16 residues. Germline V lookup: CDR1 MNHEY, CDR2 SMNVEV (reference sequence). CDR3 DNA sequence: TGTGCCAGCAGGCCCACAAAAGGGATCGCCCGGGAGACCCAGTACTTC. Translating it yields CASRPTKGIARETQYF.

The V gene is TRBV12-3 or TRBV12-4, the J gene TRBJ1-2, with a tentative D call TRBD1 (5 bases). The CDR3 loop spans 13 amino acids. The V end lost 3 bases, the J end lost 2 bases, and 7 bases lay between the germline ends. Here the CDR3 DNA reads TGTGCCAGCAGTTTGGGACCAAACTATGGCTACACCTTC. Residues: CASSLGPNYGYTF.

The V and J genes are TRBV20-1 and TRBJ2-1; the match to TRBD2 covers 8 bases. CDR3 length: 17 amino acids. In germline, CDR1 is DFQATT, CDR2 SNEGSKA (reference sequence). The J segment lost 7 bases and the V segment lost 8 bases, leaving 22 bases of the junction unmatched. The CDR3 here is CSCQRESPAGIWNEQFF. CDR3 DNA sequence: TGCAGTTGCCAGCGGGAGAGTCCGGCGGGTATATGGAATGAGCAGTTCTTC.

This clonotype was counted between two and nine times. The V gene is TRBV7-6, the J gene TRBJ2-5; 13 positions agree with TRBD2. The J segment lost 1 base and the V segment lost 5 bases, leaving 4 bases of the junction unmatched. CDR1 is SGHVS and CDR2 is FNYEAQ in the germline V gene. The CDR3 runs to 16 residues. The CDR3 nucleotides read TGTGCCAGCAGCACAGGGACTAGCGGGACCCAAGAGACCCAGTACTTC. Its protein product is CASSTGTSGTQETQYF.

The chain carries TRBV7-9 and TRBJ2-5; a weak D match, TRBD2 (6 bases). Germline V gene lookup returns CDR1 SEHNR and CDR2 FQNEAQ (reference sequence). V was pared by 6 bases and J by 7 bases, with 18 bases between. The CDR3 has 14 amino acids. The CDR3 region has the DNA TGTGCCAGCAGGGGACGATTAGCGGAAGGGACCCAGTACTTC. Amino acid sequence: CASRGRLAEGTQYF.

The table lists this clonotype with a few counts. This chain joins TRBV27 and TRBJ1-2, with 7 positions matching TRBD1. After removal of 8 bases from V and 4 bases from J, the junction contained 4 bases not matched to a gene. The CDR3 extends over 12 amino acids. Germline V gene sequence: CDR1 MNHEY, CDR2 SMNVEV (reference sequence). Here the CDR3 reads CASSGGGYGYTF. CDR3 nucleotides: TGTGCCAGCTCAGGGGGAGGCTATGGCTACACCTTC.

This clonotype has more than one count but fewer than ten. The genes are TRBV21-1 and TRBJ2-7; the table's D call TRBD1 went unverified against the DNA. TRBV21-1 is tagged as a pseudogene. The CDR3 has 15 residues. CDR3 in DNA: TGTGCCAGCAGCAAAAACCGACAGGGTTCGGTCGAGCAGTACTTC. It codes for CASSKNRQGSVEQYF.

The table lists this clonotype with many counts. The chain links TRBV7-6 to TRBJ2-7; 8 bases fit TRBD2. CDR3 size: 14 residues. Looked up from germline, CDR1 is SGHVS and CDR2 is FNYEAQ. V trimming: 2 bases; J trimming: 2 bases; junction bases outside the gene matches: 2. Here the CDR3 reads CASSLYSGTYEQYV. CDR3 DNA: TGTGCCAGCAGCTTATATAGCGGGACCTACGAGCAGTACGTC.

V is TRBV27 and J is TRBJ2-7; the match to TRBD2 covers 13 bases. The CDR3 contains 16 residues. J gave up 6 bases and V 4 bases, and 9 bases lay outside the gene matches. The germline V gene has CDR1 MNHEY and CDR2 SMNVEV (reference sequence). CDR3 residues: CASSYQGLAGAGEQYF. CDR3 bases: TGTGCCAGCAGTTACCAAGGACTAGCGGGAGCTGGCGAGCAGTACTTC.

The chain joins TRBV5-8 to TRBJ2-7; 9 bases fit TRBD2. Per germline, CDR1 SGHTS and CDR2 YDEGEE. The CDR3 contains 14 residues. The trim removed 4 bases at V and 5 bases at J, leaving 7 bases unmatched. The CDR3 nucleotides are TGTGCCAGCAGCACCGGACTAGCGAGGGACGAGCAGTACTTC. It translates to CASSTGLARDEQYF.

This clonotype was counted only a few times. The V gene is TRBV29-1, the J gene TRBJ2-5; D unresolved. Trimming pared 1 base from V and 5 bases from J, leaving 14 bases between. The CDR3 is made up of 14 amino acids. Germline CDR1 is SQVTM and CDR2 is ANQGSEA. The CDR3 region has the DNA TGCAGCGTTGAAGTCTGGGGAAAAGGGGAGACCCAGTACTTC. Translation: CSVEVWGKGETQYF. Variable domain in full (rest from reference TRBV29-1 and TRBJ2-5): SAVISQKPSRDICQRGTSLTIQCQVDSQVTMMFWYRQQPGQSLTLIATANQGSEATYESGFVIDKFPISRPNLTFSTLTVSNMSPEDSSIYLCSVEVWGKGETQYFGPGTRLLVL.

This clonotype has a count of ten or more. The rearrangement joins TRBV11-2 to TRBJ2-5; a possible D gene is TRBD1 (6 bases). Germline assignment: CDR1 SGHAT and CDR2 FQNNGV. V was shortened by 2 bases and J by 5 bases, with 12 bases between the two germline ends. The CDR3 sequence is 14 residues long. CDR3 sequence (DNA): TGTGCCAGCAGCTTATTAGGGGGTTTGGAGACCCAGTACTTC. Its protein product is CASSLLGGLETQYF.